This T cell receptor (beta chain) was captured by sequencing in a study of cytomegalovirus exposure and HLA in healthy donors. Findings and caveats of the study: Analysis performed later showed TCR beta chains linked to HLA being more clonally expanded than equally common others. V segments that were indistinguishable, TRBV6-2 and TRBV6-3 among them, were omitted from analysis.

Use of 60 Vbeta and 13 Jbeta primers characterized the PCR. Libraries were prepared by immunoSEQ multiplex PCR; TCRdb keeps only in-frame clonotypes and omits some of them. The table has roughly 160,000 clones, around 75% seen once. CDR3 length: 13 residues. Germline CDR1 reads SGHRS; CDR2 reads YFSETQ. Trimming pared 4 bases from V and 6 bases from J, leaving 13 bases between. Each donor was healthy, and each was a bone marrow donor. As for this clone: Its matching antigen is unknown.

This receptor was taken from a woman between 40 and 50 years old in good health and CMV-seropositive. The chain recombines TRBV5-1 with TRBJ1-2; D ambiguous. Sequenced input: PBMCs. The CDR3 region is CASSPTERDGYTF. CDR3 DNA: TGCGCCAGCAGCCCAACGGAGAGGGATGGCTACACCTTC.